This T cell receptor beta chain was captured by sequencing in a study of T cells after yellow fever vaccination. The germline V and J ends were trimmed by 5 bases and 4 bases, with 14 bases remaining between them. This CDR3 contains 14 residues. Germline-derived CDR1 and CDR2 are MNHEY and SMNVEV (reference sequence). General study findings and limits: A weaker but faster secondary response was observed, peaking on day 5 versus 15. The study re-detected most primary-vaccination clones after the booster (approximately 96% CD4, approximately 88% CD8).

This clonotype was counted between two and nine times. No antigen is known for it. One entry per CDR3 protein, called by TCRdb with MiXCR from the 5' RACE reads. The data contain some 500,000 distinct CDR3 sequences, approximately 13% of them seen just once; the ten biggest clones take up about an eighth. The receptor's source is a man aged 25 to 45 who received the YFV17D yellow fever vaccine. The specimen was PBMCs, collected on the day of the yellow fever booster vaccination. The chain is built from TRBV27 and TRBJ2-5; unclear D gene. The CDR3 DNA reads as TGTGCCAGCAGTCTGGGTATCAGGTCAGAGACCCAGTACTTC. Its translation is CASSLGIRSETQYF.